This TCR beta chain was found in a study of T cell responses to AZD1222 COVID-19 vaccine. The protocol was immunoSEQ multiplex PCR, while the TCRdb copy is restricted to in-frame clones and leaves out a portion. The sample records nearly 35,000 clones, 86% being singletons. Notes on this clone: Its antigen is currently unknown.

Germline V gene lookup returns CDR1 MGHRA and CDR2 YSYEKL. The V gene end was trimmed by 3 bases and the J gene end by 9 bases; junction bases not matched to a gene: 8. The CDR3 sequence is 13 residues long. Findings and caveats of the study: Elevations in Spike-specific TCR breadth and depth followed administration of two AZD1222 doses. CD4 TCRs linked to vaccination spanned spike, dominating at 160-218 and 743-854. Just 5 to 7 people given AZD1222 tested seropositive at baseline.

This chain links TRBV4-1 with TRBJ2-7; the match to TRBD1 covers 7 bases. The sample in question was peripheral blood, obtained 28 days after the second AZD1222 dose. This sequence was found in an adult who received the AZD1222 COVID-19 vaccine. This CDR3 is CASSHELRDRQYF. For the CDR3, the DNA is TGCGCCAGCAGCCACGAACTCCGGGACAGGCAGTACTTC.